Included here is one TCR beta chain sequence, with context. Its antigen specificity is not known. The record has no base qualities; no much larger clone is one base away. Whole blood was collected in K2EDTA tubes by collaborating institutions according to the institutions' own protocols. For TCRbeta analysis, collaborators shipped samples in one of three forms: frozen whole blood, isolated PBMCs, or DNA extracted from either of those sample types. TCRbeta CDR3 regions were amplified from genomic DNA by means of the immunoSEQ Assay, a bias-controlled multiplex PCR. On the study's bioinformatics: The number of nucleated cells in each sample was estimated from the amplification of reference gene primers within the assay. To quantify the absolute abundance of each unique TCRbeta CDR3 rearrangement, sequence reads were collapsed and filtered. For each sample, productive Simpson clonality was calculated as the square root of Simpson's diversity index across productive rearrangements. TCRdb re-hosts the immuneACCESS table, in-frame sequences only. Its copies lack some clones; in the studies checked, an unresolved V gene accounts for under half of them, and the cause for the rest is not known. V, J and clone size are taken as reported in that table, and D and trimming were inferred from the DNA itself. For this sample there are approximately 130,000 clones; more than 80% appear just once. Together, the top ten hold around 4% of the sample.

The data derive from a study of blood T cell repertoires in COVID-19 (dated by TCRdb to between 2020 and 2021). In the study overall: The collaborator samples originated in the United States, Italy and Spain and spanned the acute and convalescent phases of COVID-19. The prospective study material was composed of cDNA or gDNA derived from T cells, B-cell-depleted T cells, or PBMCs. Deeply sampled blood TCRbeta repertoires from subjects exposed to, actively infected with, or recovered from COVID-19 were included in the dataset. The repertoires were released in a freely available public database meant as a resource for research on the immune response to SARS-CoV-2. Samples were obtained from the ongoing ImmuneRACE study (first 160 participants) and from 1,000 to 1,500 subjects provided by 6 global collaborators. Sample metadata almost always included a de-identified subject ID, COVID-19 status, age in years and sex. Where available, HLA class I and class II types were obtained from metadata supplied by the sample provider rather than from assay-based typing. What the authors observed across the whole study: Clinical and demographic metadata were provided uncurated, with the amount varying by source and participant.

The CDR3 runs 13 residues from the cysteine to the phenylalanine. Left in the record is the CDR3 DNA by itself, 39 bases read in frame from the first base. Trimming leaves V shorter by 5 bases and J shorter by 7 bases, with the junction holding 8 bases beyond the gene matches. The germline V gene specifies SGHDT as CDR1 and YYEEEE as CDR2. The TCR was taken from a human donor in a cohort sampled during active COVID-19. Recombination linked TRBV5-6 to TRBJ1-1; 7 junctional bases match TRBD1. Sample: peripheral blood. The CDR3 protein: CASSFDRALEAFF. The DNA sequence follows: TGTGCCAGCAGTTTCGACAGGGCGCTTGAAGCTTTCTTT.